The sequence of this TCR beta chain was determined in a study of response to subunit inactivated influenza vaccine. TCRdb re-called the RT-PCR reads through MiXCR, storing one row per CDR3 protein. The sample yields just under 550,000 distinct CDR3 sequences, around a quarter seen once. Germline V CDR1 and CDR2: DFQATT, SNEGSKA (reference sequence). V was pared by 3 bases and J by 6 bases, with 21 bases between. This CDR3 spans 16 amino acids. Study findings and constraints: The authors suggested that every seasonal influenza vaccination recruits few new T cells.

This clonotype was seen more than once but under ten times. What it binds is unknown. These data also featured in a second study, about T cells expressing NK-cell markers. This second study notes: Generation of TCR beta cDNA was performed by 5'RACE template switching incorporating UMIs. It was sorted CD3+CD56+NKG2C+, CD3+CD56+NKG2C- and CD3+CD56-NKG2C+ T cells that supplied the TCR beta repertoires. Dominant NKG2C+ clonotypes in a handful of donors made up about 1.0-8% of CD8+ T cells. Among four donors, these clonotypes also ranked first in the CD3+CD56-NKG2C+ fraction.

This clonotype was obtained from a man in his fifties who received an inactivated influenza vaccine. This chain links TRBV20-1 with TRBJ2-1; the D is unclear. Sequenced here: CD4+ T cells sorted from PBMCs, sampled roughly 13 days after vaccination. DNA for the CDR3: TGCAGTGCTAGCGGCGTCGGAGCCGCCCCTGTCAATGAGCAGTTCTTC. It translates to CSASGVGAAPVNEQFF.